This is a list of T cell receptor beta chains from one sample in a study of cytomegalovirus exposure and HLA in healthy donors. This table comes from immunoSEQ multiplex PCR, and its TCRdb copy is limited to in-frame clones, with some not included. The sample shows about 130,000 clones, 74% of them seen only once. The sequenced sample was PBMCs. The receptor source for this set is a male donor in good health and CMV-seronegative. Each CDR3 is given with its conserved first and last residue. D genes are given only for firm matches. Rows give clone size only sometimes, using once, few, many, or a class for an expanded clone.

J: TRBJ2-4; size: -; V: TRBV27; D: TRBD2; CDR3: CASGSGELAKNIQYF; DNA: TGTGCCAGCGGTAGCGGGGAACTAGCCAAAAACATTCAGTACTTC
J: TRBJ2-7; size: few; V: TRBV6-6; D: TRBD1; CDR3: CASRSPGTGSEQYF; DNA: TGTGCCAGCAGAAGTCCCGGGACAGGGTCCGAGCAGTACTTC
J: TRBJ1-1; size: -; V: TRBV9; D: -; CDR3: CASSVGYRDEAFF; DNA: TGTGCCAGCAGCGTAGGCTACAGGGATGAAGCTTTCTTT
J: TRBJ1-4; size: few; V: TRBV5-1; D: TRBD1; CDR3: CASSFTGVGEKLFF; DNA: TGCGCCAGCAGCTTTACAGGGGTGGGAGAAAAACTGTTTTTT
J: TRBJ2-3; size: -; V: TRBV2; D: TRBD1; CDR3: CASSDHTGGTTDTQYF; DNA: TGTGCCAGCAGTGATCATACAGGGGGGACCACAGATACGCAGTATTTT
J: TRBJ2-7; size: -; V: TRBV27; D: TRBD2; CDR3: CASRASGGHEQYF; DNA: TGTGCCAGCCGGGCTAGCGGGGGACACGAGCAGTACTTC
J: TRBJ2-7; size: few; V: TRBV7-9; D: TRBD2; CDR3: CASSLQGLAVNYEQYF; DNA: TGTGCCAGCAGCCTACAGGGACTAGCTGTCAACTACGAGCAGTACTTC
J: TRBJ1-3; size: -; V: TRBV28; D: TRBD1; CDR3: CASKQTGTGNTIYF; DNA: TGTGCCAGCAAACAGACAGGGACTGGAAACACCATATATTTT
J: TRBJ2-7; size: -; V: TRBV5-6; D: -; CDR3: CASSQRRGQNYEQYF; DNA: TGTGCCAGCAGCCAGCGGAGGGGACAGAACTACGAGCAGTACTTC
J: TRBJ1-1; size: -; V: TRBV5-6; D: TRBD1; CDR3: CASSLFSGTVERRTEAFF; DNA: TGTGCCAGCAGCTTGTTTTCCGGGACAGTAGAGCGGCGGACTGAAGCTTTCTTT
J: TRBJ1-1; size: -; V: TRBV7-2; D: -; CDR3: CASSLRGGAFF; DNA: TGTGCCAGCAGCCTCAGGGGAGGGGCTTTCTTT
J: TRBJ2-7; size: -; V: TRBV28; D: TRBD2; CDR3: CASSQLAGGKTYEQYF; DNA: TGTGCCAGCAGTCAACTAGCGGGAGGGAAAACCTACGAGCAGTACTTC
J: TRBJ1-2; size: -; V: TRBV5-8; D: -; CDR3: CASSLAGGLTDGYTF; DNA: TGTGCCAGCAGCTTGGCCGGGGGACTGACCGATGGCTACACCTTC
J: TRBJ2-1; size: -; V: TRBV9; D: TRBD1; CDR3: CASSVATGGNEQFF; DNA: TGTGCCAGCAGCGTAGCAACAGGGGGCAATGAGCAGTTCTTC
J: TRBJ2-3; size: once; V: TRBV27; D: -; CDR3: CASRVRGGQAKSTDTQYF; DNA: TGTGCCAGCAGAGTCCGAGGAGGCCAGGCAAAGAGCACAGATACGCAGTATTTT
J: TRBJ1-6; size: -; V: TRBV11-2; D: -; CDR3: CASSADIVNSPLHF; DNA: TGTGCCAGCAGCGCAGACATAGTGAATTCACCCCTCCACTTT
J: TRBJ1-2; size: -; V: TRBV27; D: TRBD1; CDR3: CASSWDRDNYGYTF; DNA: TGTGCCAGCAGTTGGGACAGGGATAACTATGGCTACACCTTC
J: TRBJ1-4; size: -; V: TRBV28; D: TRBD1; CDR3: CASGSGFRDSEKLFF; DNA: TGTGCCAGCGGATCGGGTTTCCGGGACAGTGAAAAACTGTTTTTT
J: TRBJ2-1; size: once; V: TRBV6-5; D: TRBD1; CDR3: CASNPGGGGNEQFF; DNA: TGTGCCAGCAATCCAGGGGGCGGTGGCAATGAGCAGTTCTTC
J: TRBJ2-7; size: once; V: TRBV19; D: TRBD2; CDR3: CASRSGRPSYEQYF; DNA: TGTGCCAGTCGAAGCGGGAGGCCCTCCTACGAGCAGTACTTC
J: TRBJ2-1; size: -; V: TRBV7-6; D: -; CDR3: CASSPADSNEQFF; DNA: TGTGCCAGCAGCCCCGCGGACAGCAATGAGCAGTTCTTC
J: TRBJ2-7; size: once; V: TRBV9; D: TRBD1; CDR3: CASSVEGGQGREQYF; DNA: TGTGCCAGCAGCGTAGAGGGGGGACAGGGACGCGAGCAGTACTTC